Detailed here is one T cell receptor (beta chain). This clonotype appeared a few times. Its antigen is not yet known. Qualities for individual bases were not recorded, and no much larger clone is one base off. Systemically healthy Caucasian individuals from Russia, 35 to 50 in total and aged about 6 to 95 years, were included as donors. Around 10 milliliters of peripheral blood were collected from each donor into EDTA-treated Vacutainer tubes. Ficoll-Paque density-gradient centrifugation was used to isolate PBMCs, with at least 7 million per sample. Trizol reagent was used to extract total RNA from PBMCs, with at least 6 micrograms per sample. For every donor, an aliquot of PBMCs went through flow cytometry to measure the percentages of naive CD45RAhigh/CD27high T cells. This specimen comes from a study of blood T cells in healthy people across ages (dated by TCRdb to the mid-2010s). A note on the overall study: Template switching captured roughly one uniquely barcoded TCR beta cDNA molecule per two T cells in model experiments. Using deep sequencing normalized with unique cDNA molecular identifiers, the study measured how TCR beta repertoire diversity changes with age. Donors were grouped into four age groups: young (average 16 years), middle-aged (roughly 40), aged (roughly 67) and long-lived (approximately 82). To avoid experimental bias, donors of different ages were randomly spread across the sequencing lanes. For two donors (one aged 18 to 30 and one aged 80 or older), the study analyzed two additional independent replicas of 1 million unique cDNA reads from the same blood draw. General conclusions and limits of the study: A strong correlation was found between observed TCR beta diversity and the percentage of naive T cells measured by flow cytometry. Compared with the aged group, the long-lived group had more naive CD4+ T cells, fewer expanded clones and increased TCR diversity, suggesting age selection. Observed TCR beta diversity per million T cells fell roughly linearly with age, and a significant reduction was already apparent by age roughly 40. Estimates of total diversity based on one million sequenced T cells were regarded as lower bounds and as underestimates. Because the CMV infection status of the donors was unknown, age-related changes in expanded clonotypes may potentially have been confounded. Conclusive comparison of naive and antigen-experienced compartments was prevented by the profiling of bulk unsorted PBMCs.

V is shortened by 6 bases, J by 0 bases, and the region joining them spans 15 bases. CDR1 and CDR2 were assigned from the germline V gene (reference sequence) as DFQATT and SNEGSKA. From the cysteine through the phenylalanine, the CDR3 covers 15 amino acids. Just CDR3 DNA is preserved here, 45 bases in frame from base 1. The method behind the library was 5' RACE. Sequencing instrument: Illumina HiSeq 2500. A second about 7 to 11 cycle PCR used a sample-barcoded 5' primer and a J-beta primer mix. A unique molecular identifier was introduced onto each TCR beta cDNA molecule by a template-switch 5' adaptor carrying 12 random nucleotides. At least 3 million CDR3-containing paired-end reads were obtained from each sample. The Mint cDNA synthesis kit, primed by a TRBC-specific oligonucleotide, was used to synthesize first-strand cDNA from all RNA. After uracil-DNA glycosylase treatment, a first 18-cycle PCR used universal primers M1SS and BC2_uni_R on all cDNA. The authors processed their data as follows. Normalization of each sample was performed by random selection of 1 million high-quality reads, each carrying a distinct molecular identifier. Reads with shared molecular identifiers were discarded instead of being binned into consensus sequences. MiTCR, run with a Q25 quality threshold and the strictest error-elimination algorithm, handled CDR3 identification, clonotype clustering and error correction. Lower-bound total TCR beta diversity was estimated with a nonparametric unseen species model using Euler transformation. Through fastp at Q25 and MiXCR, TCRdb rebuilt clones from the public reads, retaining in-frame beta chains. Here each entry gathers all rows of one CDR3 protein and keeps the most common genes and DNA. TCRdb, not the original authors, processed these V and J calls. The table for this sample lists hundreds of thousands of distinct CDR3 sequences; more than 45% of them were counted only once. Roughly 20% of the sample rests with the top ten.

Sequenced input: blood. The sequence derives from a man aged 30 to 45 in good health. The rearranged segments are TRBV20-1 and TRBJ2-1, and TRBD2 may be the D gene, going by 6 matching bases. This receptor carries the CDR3 CSATPAGYSYNEQFF. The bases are TGCAGTGCCACCCCAGCGGGCTACTCCTACAATGAGCAGTTCTTC.